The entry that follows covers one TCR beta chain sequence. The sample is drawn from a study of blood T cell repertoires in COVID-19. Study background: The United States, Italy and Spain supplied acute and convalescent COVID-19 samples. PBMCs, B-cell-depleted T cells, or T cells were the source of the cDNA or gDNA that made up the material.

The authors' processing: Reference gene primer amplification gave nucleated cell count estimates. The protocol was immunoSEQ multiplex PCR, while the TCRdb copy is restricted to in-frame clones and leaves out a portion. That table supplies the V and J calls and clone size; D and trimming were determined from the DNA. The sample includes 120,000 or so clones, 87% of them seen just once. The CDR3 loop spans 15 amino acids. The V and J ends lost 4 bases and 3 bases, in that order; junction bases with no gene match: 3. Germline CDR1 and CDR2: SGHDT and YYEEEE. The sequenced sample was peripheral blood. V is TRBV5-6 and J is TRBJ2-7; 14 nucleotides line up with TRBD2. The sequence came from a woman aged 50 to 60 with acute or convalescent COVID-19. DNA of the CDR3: TGTGCCAGCAGCGGGGGACTAGCGGGAGTCTACGAGCAGTACTTC. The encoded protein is CASSGGLAGVYEQYF.